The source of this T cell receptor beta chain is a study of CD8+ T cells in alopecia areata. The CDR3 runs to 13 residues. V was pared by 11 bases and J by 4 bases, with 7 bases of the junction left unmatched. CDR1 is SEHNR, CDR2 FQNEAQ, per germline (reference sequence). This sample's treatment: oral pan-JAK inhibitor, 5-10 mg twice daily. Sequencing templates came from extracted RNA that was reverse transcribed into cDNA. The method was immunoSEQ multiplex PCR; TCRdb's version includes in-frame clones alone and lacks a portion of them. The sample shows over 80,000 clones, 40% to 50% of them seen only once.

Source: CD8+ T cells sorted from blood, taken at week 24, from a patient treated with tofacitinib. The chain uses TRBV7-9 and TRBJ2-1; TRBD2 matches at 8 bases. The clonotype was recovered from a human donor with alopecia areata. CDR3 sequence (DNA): TGTGCCGGTTTTAGCGGGAAGTACAATGAGCAGTTCTTC. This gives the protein CAGFSGKYNEQFF.